The 24 T cell receptor beta chains below come from one sample, sequenced in a study of shared clonotypes between healthy human individuals. The data were produced by immunoSEQ multiplex PCR, yet TCRdb's version contains in-frame clones alone and is incomplete. The top ten clones hold 0.1% to 0.15% of a sample with millions of clones, 95% of them seen once. The sample taken for sequencing was naive CD4+ T cells sorted from blood. The subset denotes: CD45RA+ positively selected. These TCRs come from a man aged 18 to 29 in good health.

The V and J genes are TRBV7-2 and TRBJ2-2, with D uncertain. The CDR3 is 14 amino acids. Germline V gives CDR1 SGHTA, CDR2 FQGNSA. Trimming removed 2 bases at V and 3 bases at J, with 7 bases between. Here the CDR3 reads CASSLPIYTGELFF. In DNA form, the CDR3 reads TGTGCCAGCAGCTTACCTATATACACCGGGGAGCTGTTTTTT.

The chain uses TRBV4-2 and TRBJ2-2; 7 bases line up with TRBD1. Trimming at V came to 1 base and at J to 2 bases, leaving 10 bases not matched to a gene. This CDR3 region has 18 residues. The V gene's germline CDR1 is LGHNA and CDR2 YNFKEQ. CDR3 protein: CASSQVLTGQTNTGELFF. The CDR3 coding sequence is TGTGCCAGCAGCCAAGTGTTAACGGGACAGACAAACACCGGGGAGCTGTTTTTT.

The chain couples TRBV29-1 to TRBJ2-3; maybe TRBD2 (5 bases). Trimming cost V 3 bases and J 2 bases, with 12 bases left between them. This CDR3 has 14 residues. Germline assignment: CDR1 SQVTM and CDR2 ANQGSEA. This CDR3 reads CSVEAGLLTDTQYF. CDR3 DNA sequence: TGCAGCGTTGAGGCAGGACTTCTCACAGATACGCAGTATTTT.

This chain's CDR3 is CASSPGGELFF. The CDR3 region has the DNA TGTGCCAGCAGCCCCGGCGGGGAGCTGTTTTTT. This sequence joins TRBV2 and TRBJ2-2; D gene unclear. Germline values: CDR1 SNHLY, CDR2 FYNNEI. The CDR3 runs to 11 residues. With 6 bases removed from V and 7 bases from J, the gap between germline ends came to 6 bases.

This rearrangement joins TRBV29-1 to TRBJ2-7; D call uncertain. Trimming removed 8 bases from V and 0 bases from J, with 14 bases in between. The CDR3 contains 13 residues. Germline-derived CDR1 and CDR2 are SQVTM and ANQGSEA. The CDR3: CSYRSPVSYEQYF. In DNA form, the CDR3 reads TGCAGCTACCGAAGCCCAGTCTCCTACGAGCAGTACTTC.

V usage is TRBV7-2 and J usage is TRBJ2-7, with D possibly being TRBD1 (5 bases). V shed 5 bases and J shed 2 bases, with 7 bases lying between them. CDR1 is SGHTA, CDR2 FQGNSA, per germline. The CDR3 contains 12 residues. CDR3 DNA: TGTGCCAGCAGCCCCAGGGCCTACGAGCAGTACTTC. It encodes CASSPRAYEQYF.

V and J are TRBV2 and TRBJ2-1; D possibly corresponds to TRBD1 (5 bases). Germline lookup yields CDR1 SNHLY and CDR2 FYNNEI. The CDR3 loop spans 14 amino acids. The ends were cut back, 6 bases at V and 0 bases at J, with 9 bases in the middle. CDR3 sequence (DNA): TGTGCCAGCAGCGATGACAGCTCCTACAATGAGCAGTTCTTC. It encodes CASSDDSSYNEQFF.

The chain joins TRBV2 to TRBJ1-1, with D possibly TRBD1 on 5 matching bases. With 7 bases removed from V and 2 bases from J, the gap between germline ends came to 17 bases. This CDR3 region has 15 residues. From germline, CDR1 is SNHLY and CDR2 FYNNEI. As DNA, the CDR3 is TGTGCCAGCACCCTCCTAGGGGTAGGCAACACTGAAGCTTTCTTT. Translating it yields CASTLLGVGNTEAFF.

The genes are TRBV12-2 and TRBJ1-4; the table's D call of TRBD1 was not tested on the DNA. TRBV12-2 is labeled a pseudogene. The CDR3 has 14 amino acids. The CDR3 region is CASRRQGNNEKLFF. In DNA form, the CDR3 reads TGTGCAAGTCGCCGACAGGGCAATAATGAAAAACTGTTTTTT.

The V and J genes are TRBV5-1 and TRBJ2-3; 9 positions agree with TRBD2. CDR1 SGHRS and CDR2 YFSETQ come from the germline V gene. The CDR3 length is 16 residues. Trimming at V came to 2 bases and at J to 4 bases, leaving 8 bases not matched to a gene. The CDR3 spells CASSFLSGSGADTQYF. For the CDR3, the DNA is TGCGCCAGCAGCTTCCTTAGCGGGAGTGGCGCAGATACGCAGTATTTT.

The chain couples TRBV30 to TRBJ2-7, with 8 bases fitting TRBD1. This CDR3 has 13 residues. In germline, CDR1 is GTSNPN, CDR2 SVGIG (reference sequence). The V and J ends lost 5 bases and 2 bases, in that order; junction bases with no gene match: 5. The CDR3 here is CAWAQGVPYEQYF. In DNA form, the CDR3 reads TGTGCCTGGGCACAGGGGGTCCCCTACGAGCAGTACTTC.

The chain joins TRBV2 to TRBJ1-3; D gene ambiguous. Between the trimmed V and J ends, which lost 3 bases and 2 bases, there was a span of 8 bases. This CDR3 has 14 amino acids. The germline gives CDR1 SNHLY, CDR2 FYNNEI. The CDR3 DNA reads TGTGCCAGCAGTGAGTCTGGGGCTGGAAACACCATATATTTT. Protein product: CASSESGAGNTIYF.

The CDR3 protein is CASSPPLTSGTYEQYF. The CDR3 DNA sequence: TGTGCCAGCTCACCCCCCCTGACTAGCGGGACCTACGAGCAGTACTTC. The genes are TRBV18 and TRBJ2-7; 11 bases match TRBD2. With V trimmed by 3 bases and J by 2 bases, 6 bases remained unmatched. Germline-derived CDR1 and CDR2 are KGHSH and LQKENI. The CDR3 sequence is 16 residues long.

The chain is built from TRBV4-2 and TRBJ1-1, with 12 bases lining up with TRBD1. The CDR3 runs to 15 residues. V was clipped by 5 bases and J by 9 bases; unmatched bases: 10. CDR1 and CDR2 (germline): LGHNA, YNFKEQ. The CDR3 spells CASSSSGTGGFQAFF. The CDR3 nucleotides are TGTGCCAGCAGCAGCTCCGGGACAGGGGGCTTTCAAGCTTTCTTT.

This rearrangement joins TRBV19 to TRBJ1-6; D uncertain. V was trimmed by 11 bases and J by 4 bases, leaving 12 bases between them. CDR1 and CDR2 from the germline V gene are LNHDA and SQIVND (reference sequence). The CDR3 length is 13 residues. The CDR3 sequence is CASSSVYNSPLHF. The DNA of the CDR3 is TGTGCCTCTAGCTCGGTATATAATTCACCCCTCCACTTT.

V is TRBV6-5 and J is TRBJ2-7; 8 bases match TRBD1. The CDR3 is 15 residues long. V shed 2 bases, J shed 2 bases, and the junction held 5 bases outside the gene matches. Germline CDR1 and CDR2: MNHEY and SVGAGI. In DNA, the CDR3 is TGTGCCAGCAGTTACGGGACAGGAAATACCTACGAGCAGTACTTC. Translated, it gives CASSYGTGNTYEQYF.

The V gene is TRBV28, the J gene TRBJ2-1, with 8 bases identical to TRBD2. The CDR3 is 15 residues long. V trimming: 4 bases; J trimming: 9 bases; junction bases outside the gene matches: 11. Germline V lookup: CDR1 MDHEN, CDR2 SYDVKM. The CDR3: CASSSMGLGGAEQFF. The DNA of the CDR3 is TGTGCCAGCAGTTCCATGGGACTAGGGGGAGCTGAGCAGTTCTTC.

The chain couples TRBV6-6 to TRBJ2-5; possible D gene TRBD2, 5 bases. V shed 4 bases and J shed 1 base, with 13 bases lying between them. The V gene's germline CDR1 is MNHNY and CDR2 SVGAGI (reference sequence). This CDR3 region has 15 residues. DNA of the CDR3: TGTGCCAGCAGTTCCCCGATCGGGATCCAAGAGACCCAGTACTTC. It encodes CASSSPIGIQETQYF.

The chain is built from TRBV2 and TRBJ2-7; D perhaps matches TRBD2 (7 bases). The CDR3 is 14 amino acids. With 5 bases removed from V and 1 base from J, the gap between germline ends came to 12 bases. Germline V gene sequence: CDR1 SNHLY, CDR2 FYNNEI. CDR3: CASSKGGGSYEQYF. CDR3 nucleotides: TGTGCCAGCAGTAAGGGAGGGGGGTCCTACGAGCAGTACTTC.

This chain links TRBV30 with TRBJ2-7; TRBD1 is a possible D gene (6 bases). The CDR3 totals 15 residues. Per the germline V gene, CDR1 is GTSNPN and CDR2 is SVGIG (reference sequence). Trimming removed 0 bases from V and 2 bases from J, with 14 bases in between. CDR3 amino acids: CAWSVQLAGAYEQYF. The CDR3 DNA follows: TGTGCCTGGAGTGTACAATTGGCAGGGGCCTACGAGCAGTACTTC.

The V gene is TRBV6-1, the J gene TRBJ1-1; TRBD1 is a possible D gene (5 bases). Germline lookup yields CDR1 MNHNS and CDR2 SASEGT. V was clipped by 4 bases and J by 2 bases, with 11 bases between them. The CDR3 runs 14 residues. This chain's CDR3 is CASSVAGTNTEAFF. For the CDR3, the DNA is TGTGCCAGCAGTGTAGCAGGGACTAACACTGAAGCTTTCTTT.

The genes are TRBV2 and TRBJ2-1; D unclear. V was cut by 7 bases and J by 14 bases, with 18 bases left in between. The germline CDR1 and CDR2 sequences are SNHLY and FYNNEI. CDR3 length: 12 amino acids. CDR3 amino acids: CASTRRAALEFF. The DNA of the CDR3 is TGTGCCAGCACCCGAAGGGCAGCTTTAGAGTTCTTC.

As to this clone: Other nucleotide sequences from this sample produce the same CDR3. This rearrangement joins TRBV30 to TRBJ1-5; 7 bases agree with TRBD1. Trimming at V came to 0 bases and at J to 2 bases, leaving 1 base not matched to a gene. Germline CDR1 is GTSNPN and CDR2 is SVGIG (reference sequence). The length of the CDR3 is 14 residues. The CDR3 here is CAWSVQGGNQPQHF. CDR3 in DNA: TGTGCCTGGAGTGTTCAGGGGGGCAATCAGCCCCAGCATTTT.

V is TRBV2 and J is TRBJ2-1; 7 bases line up with TRBD1. In germline, CDR1 is SNHLY, CDR2 FYNNEI. This CDR3 has 12 amino acids. The V and J ends lost 6 bases and 10 bases, in that order; junction bases with no gene match: 6. The CDR3, as DNA: TGTGCCAGCAGGACGGACAGGTTGGAGCAGTTCTTC. Encoded protein: CASRTDRLEQFF. The full variable domain, its missing parts supplied by reference TRBV2 and TRBJ2-1, is EPEVTQTPSHQVTQMGQEVILRCVPISNHLYFYWYRQILGQKVEFLVSFYNNEISEKSEIFDDQFSVERPDGSNFTLKIRSTKLEDSAMYFCASRTDRLEQFFGPGTRLTVL.